These T cell receptor beta chains were read from a single sample in a study of T cells after yellow fever vaccination. TCRdb passed the 5' RACE reads through MiXCR, listing each CDR3 protein once. This sample yields hundreds of thousands of distinct CDR3 sequences, of which approximately 13% are seen a single time; over 12% belongs to the top ten. Sequenced material: PBMCs, taken on the day of the yellow fever booster vaccination. The source of these receptors is a man aged 25 to 45 who received the YFV17D yellow fever vaccine. CDR3s include the opening cysteine and the closing phenylalanine or tryptophan. Each record gives: V gene, J gene, clone size, D gene, CDR3 DNA, CDR3 protein. A D gene is named only where the DNA matches it firmly. Rows give clone size only sometimes, using once, few, many, or a class for an expanded clone.

TRBV29-1,TRBJ1-4,-,TRBD1,TGCAGCGTCGGGGACAGGGCGGGCGAAAAACTGTTTTTT,CSVGDRAGEKLFF
TRBV23-1,TRBJ2-3,-,TRBD2,TGCGCCAGCAGTCATCCTAGCGGAGGAACAGATACGCAGTATTTT,CASSHPSGGTDTQYF
TRBV5-1,TRBJ2-5,-,-,TGCGCCAGCAGCTGGGGGTTTGGTGGGAGAGGAGAGACCCAGTACTTC,CASSWGFGGRGETQYF
TRBV20-1,TRBJ2-1,-,TRBD2,TGCAGTGCCCCCTACCCAGGGGGGACTAGCGGGAGGGCCCGGGTCAATGAGCAGTTCTTC,CSAPYPGGTSGRARVNEQFF
TRBV5-4,TRBJ2-7,-,TRBD1,TGTGCCAGCAGCTTCGACAGGGAGAGAGAGCAGTACTTC,CASSFDREREQYF
TRBV6-2/TRBV6-3,TRBJ2-5,-,TRBD2,TGTGCCAGCAGTTTAACTAGCGGAGGTCTGGAGACCCAGTACTTC,CASSLTSGGLETQYF
TRBV5-1,TRBJ2-7,many,-,TGCGCCAGCAGCTTTAGCGGCGGTTCCTACGAGCAGTACTTC,CASSFSGGSYEQYF
TRBV6-2/TRBV6-3,TRBJ2-7,few,TRBD1,TGTGCCAGCAGTTACTCGGACAGGGGGAACGAGCAGTACTTC,CASSYSDRGNEQYF
TRBV20-1,TRBJ2-1,few,TRBD2,TGCAGTGCTTTTAGCGGGGCCTACTCCTACAATGAGCAGTTCTTC,CSAFSGAYSYNEQFF
TRBV20-1,TRBJ1-5,-,-,TGCAGTGCTAGAGATCGGGCAGTTTATAGCAATCAGCCCCAGCATTTT,CSARDRAVYSNQPQHF
TRBV7-2,TRBJ2-2,-,-,TGTGCCAGCTTACAGTCTTCGGGGATAGTCGGGGAGCTGTTTTTT,CASLQSSGIVGELFF
TRBV10-3,TRBJ2-5,-,TRBD1,TGTGCCATCAGTGAGGTAGACAGGGGCAGGGAGACCCAGTACTTC,CAISEVDRGRETQYF
TRBV5-6,TRBJ2-7,few,-,TGTGCCAGCAGCTTGAGGCTAGTCATTGACGAGCAGTACTTC,CASSLRLVIDEQYF
TRBV27,TRBJ2-1,many,-,TGTGCCAGCGAGAAATCTGGGGGCAATGAGCAGTTCTTC,CASEKSGGNEQFF
TRBV2,TRBJ1-5,-,-,TGTGCCAGCACGAAGGAAGGAGTCAATCAGCCCCAGCATTTT,CASTKEGVNQPQHF
TRBV7-2,TRBJ2-5,-,-,TGTGCCAGCACCCTAGGGGAGGTGGAGACCCAGTACTTC,CASTLGEVETQYF
TRBV2,TRBJ2-7,few,-,TGTGCCAGCAGTGAAAGACCCGACGGGGCTTACGAGCAGTACTTC,CASSERPDGAYEQYF
TRBV11-2,TRBJ1-1,few,-,TGTGCCAGCAGCCGATACATAGAAGCTTTCTTT,CASSRYIEAFF
TRBV7-8,TRBJ2-3,-,-,TGTGCCAGCAGCCCCCGTCGGCACCTGGGAGGAGATACGCAGTATTTT,CASSPRRHLGGDTQYF
TRBV7-2,TRBJ2-7,-,-,TGTGCCAGCAGCTTAATTTTTACGGGGTGGGACGACTACGAGCAGTACTTC,CASSLIFTGWDDYEQYF
TRBV6-2/TRBV6-3,TRBJ2-5,many,TRBD1,TGTGCCAGCAGATACCCCGGGACAGGGGGCCAAGAGACCCAGTACTTC,CASRYPGTGGQETQYF
TRBV27,TRBJ1-4,-,-,TGTGCCAGCAGTTTAGTCCTGAATGAAAAACTGTTTTTT,CASSLVLNEKLFF
TRBV9,TRBJ2-1,-,TRBD2,TGTGCCAGCAGCGCCAGGAGGAGGGGCGAGACTAGCGGCTACAATGAGCAGTTCTTC,CASSARRRGETSGYNEQFF
TRBV6-1,TRBJ2-7,few,-,TGTGCCAGCGGACAGCGGGCTCGCTACGAGCAGTACTTC,CASGQRARYEQYF
TRBV10-1,TRBJ2-7,-,-,TGCGCCAGCAGCCGAACGGACAGTAACGAGCAGTACTTC,CASSRTDSNEQYF
TRBV5-1,TRBJ2-1,-,-,TGCGCCAGCAGCTTCCAGAGGGATGAGCAGTTCTTC,CASSFQRDEQFF
TRBV20-1,TRBJ2-1,few,-,TGCAGTCACAAGGGGGAGTGGGGCTCCTACAATGAGCAGTTCTTC,CSHKGEWGSYNEQFF
TRBV2,TRBJ2-4,-,TRBD2,TGTGCCAGCGAAAGAGGGTGGAGCGGGAGGGCCAAAAACATTCAGTACTTC,CASERGWSGRAKNIQYF
TRBV6-1,TRBJ2-2,few,-,TGTGCCAGCAGCGACCTCGGGACATCCTATTTGAACACCGGGGAGCTGTTTTTT,CASSDLGTSYLNTGELFF
TRBV5-1,TRBJ2-3,-,TRBD2,TGCGCCAGCAGTGAACCGGGACGGCAAGGACTAGCGGGAGGCTTCCACCACTTT,CASSEPGRQGLAGGFHHF
TRBV7-2,TRBJ2-7,-,-,TGTGCCAGCAGTAGAGGACAAGGGGCTAGCTCCTACGAGCAGTACTTC,CASSRGQGASSYEQYF
TRBV30,TRBJ2-5,-,TRBD1,TGTGCCTGGAGAACCCCGGGACAGCAAGAGACCCAGTACTTC,CAWRTPGQQETQYF